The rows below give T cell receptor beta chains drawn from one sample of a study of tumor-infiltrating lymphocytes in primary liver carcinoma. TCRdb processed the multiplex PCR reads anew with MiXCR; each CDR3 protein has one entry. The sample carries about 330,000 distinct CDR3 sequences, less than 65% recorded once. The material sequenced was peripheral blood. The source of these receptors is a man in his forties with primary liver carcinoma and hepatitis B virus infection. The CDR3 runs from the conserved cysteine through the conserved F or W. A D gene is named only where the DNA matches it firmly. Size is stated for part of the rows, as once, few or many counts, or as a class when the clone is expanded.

CDR3: CASTDRTNSNEQFF
DNA: TGTGCCAGCACCGATCGAACTAACTCCAATGAGCAGTTCTTC
V: TRBV2
size: -
D: -
J: TRBJ2-1

CDR3: CASSPGQLDTQYF
DNA: TGTGCCAGCAGCCCGGGACAATTAGATACGCAGTATTTT
V: TRBV11-3
size: -
D: -
J: TRBJ2-3

CDR3: CATTLTSSVPHTDTQYF
DNA: TGTGCCACCACCCTAACCTCTAGCGTCCCCCACACAGATACGCAGTATTTT
V: TRBV28
size: -
D: -
J: TRBJ2-3

CDR3: CSSSFSDRSLYEHYF
DNA: TGTTCCAGCAGCTTCTCCGACAGGTCGCTCTACGAGCATTACTTC
V: TRBV11-2
size: -
D: -
J: TRBJ2-7

CDR3: CANSYFLGIEQYF
DNA: TGTGCCAACAGTTACTTCCTGGGGATCGAGCAGTACTTC
V: TRBV6-5
size: -
D: -
J: TRBJ2-7

CDR3: CVSSLGGTAYEQYF
DNA: TGTGTCAGCAGCTTGGGGGGGACAGCCTACGAGCAGTACTTC
V: TRBV5-4
size: -
D: -
J: TRBJ2-7

CDR3: CSVEGLGGANEQFF
DNA: TGCAGCGTTGAAGGTCTAGGGGGGGCTAATGAGCAGTTCTTC
V: TRBV29-1
size: many
D: -
J: TRBJ2-1

CDR3: CASSNSVEQFF
DNA: TGTGCCAGCAGTAATAGTGTTGAGCAGTTCTTC
V: TRBV28
size: -
D: -
J: TRBJ2-1

CDR3: CASSLHAPGPIPGEQYF
DNA: TGTGCCAGCAGTTTGCATGCCCCGGGGCCAATTCCGGGAGAGCAGTACTTC
V: TRBV28
size: -
D: -
J: TRBJ2-7

CDR3: CASSQWTSGGRNTQYF
DNA: TGTGCCAGCAGTCAGTGGACTAGCGGGGGCCGCAATACGCAGTATTTT
V: TRBV28
size: few
D: TRBD2
J: TRBJ2-3

CDR3: CSVVRELNTEAFF
DNA: TGCAGCGTGGTTAGAGAGTTGAACACTGAAGCTTTCTTT
V: TRBV29-1
size: many
D: -
J: TRBJ1-1

CDR3: CASSQDILVPYYEQSF
DNA: TGCGCCAGCAGCCAAGATATACTCGTTCCATACTATGAGCAGTCCTTC
V: TRBV4-3
size: -
D: -
J: TRBJ2-1

CDR3: CVSSSAKGRSYEQFF
DNA: TGTGTCAGCAGCTCCGCAAAGGGGAGATCATATGAGCAGTTCTTC
V: TRBV5-4
size: once
D: -
J: TRBJ2-1

CDR3: CASWSKDTQYF
DNA: TGTGCCAGCTGGAGTAAAGATACGCAGTATTTT
V: TRBV19
size: -
D: -
J: TRBJ2-3

CDR3: CASSLGGVDLYKQYF
DNA: TGTGCCAGCAGCCTCGGGGGGGTGGACCTCTACAAGCAGTACTTC
V: TRBV13
size: -
D: TRBD2
J: TRBJ2-7

CDR3: CASSYTGKDGYTF
DNA: TGCGCCAGCAGCTATACAGGGAAAGATGGCTACACCTTC
V: TRBV5-1
size: -
D: -
J: TRBJ1-2

CDR3: CASNSQAGGISYEQYF
DNA: TGTGCCAGCAATTCCCAAGCGGGAGGGATCTCCTACGAGCAGTACTTC
V: TRBV6-2/TRBV6-3
size: few
D: TRBD2
J: TRBJ2-7

CDR3: CAIKSSGDMGLDTQYF
DNA: TGTGCCATTAAGTCCTCCGGGGACATGGGATTAGATACGCAGTATTTT
V: TRBV10-3
size: -
D: -
J: TRBJ2-3

CDR3: CASNPEVGTSGRAEAHEQYF
DNA: TGCGCCAGCAACCCGGAGGTTGGGACTAGCGGGAGGGCCGAAGCACACGAGCAGTACTTC
V: TRBV11-2
size: -
D: TRBD2
J: TRBJ2-7

CDR3: CASSLQGQVNSEAFF
DNA: TGCGCCAGCAGCTTGCAGGGACAGGTGAACAGTGAAGCTTTCTTT
V: TRBV5-1
size: -
D: TRBD1
J: TRBJ1-1

CDR3: CASSPSWAGGGDTQYF
DNA: TGTGCCAGCAGTCCATCTTGGGCGGGAGGAGGAGATACGCAGTATTTT
V: TRBV6-5
size: -
D: TRBD2
J: TRBJ2-3

CDR3: CASSLVGTGGYSF
DNA: TGTGCAAGCAGCTTGGTTGGTACAGGAGGCTACAGCTTC
V: TRBV5-6
size: -
D: -
J: TRBJ1-2

CDR3: CASRKGETQYF
DNA: TGTGCCAGCAGGAAGGGGGAGACCCAGTACTTC
V: TRBV6-5
size: many
D: -
J: TRBJ2-5

CDR3: CARSSPFRGGEAFF
DNA: TGTGCCCGCAGCTCCCCGTTCAGGGGCGGTGAAGCTTTCTTT
V: TRBV11-2
size: -
D: -
J: TRBJ1-1

CDR3: CAAGLESGANVLTF
DNA: TGTGCCGCCGGACTGGAGTCTGGGGCCAACGTCCTGACTTTC
V: TRBV6-1
size: -
D: -
J: TRBJ2-6

CDR3: CAITQGFDNEQFF
DNA: TGTGCCATCACCCAAGGGTTCGACAATGAGCAGTTCTTC
V: TRBV10-3
size: many
D: -
J: TRBJ2-1

CDR3: CSVVGLGGNIQYF
DNA: TGCAGTGTTGTTGGCCTCGGGGGAAACATTCAGTACTTC
V: TRBV29-1
size: -
D: -
J: TRBJ2-4

CDR3: CASSSLSGSDSSYNEQFF
DNA: TGTGCCAGCAGCTCGTTATCCGGGAGCGATAGCTCCTACAATGAGCAGTTCTTC
V: TRBV11-2
size: -
D: -
J: TRBJ2-1

CDR3: CASKSRAAGYQPQHF
DNA: TGTGCCAGCAAGAGCAGGGCAGCGGGGTATCAGCCCCAGCATTTT
V: TRBV6-6
size: -
D: -
J: TRBJ1-5

CDR3: CASKPDSNQPQHF
DNA: TGTGCCAGCAAACCCGACAGCAATCAGCCCCAGCATTTT
V: TRBV12-3/TRBV12-4
size: many
D: -
J: TRBJ1-5

CDR3: CASSLVPEDYEQYF
DNA: TGTGCCAGCAGCTTGGTTCCAGAAGACTACGAGCAGTACTTC
V: TRBV5-4
size: -
D: -
J: TRBJ2-7

CDR3: CASSQDPSSTDTQYF
DNA: TGCGCCAGCAGCCAAGATCCCTCTAGCACAGATACGCAGTATTTT
V: TRBV4-3
size: -
D: -
J: TRBJ2-3

CDR3: CASRGSRAYLETQYF
DNA: TGTGCCAGCAGGGGCTCAAGAGCTTATCTCGAGACCCAGTACTTC
V: TRBV28
size: -
D: -
J: TRBJ2-5

CDR3: CAISSTRSQYDEQFF
DNA: TGTGCCATCAGCTCCACCCGCTCTCAGTATGATGAGCAGTTCTTC
V: TRBV11-2
size: -
D: -
J: TRBJ2-1

CDR3: CASSRGGEDFEAFF
DNA: TGCGCCAGCAGCCGGGGTGGGGAGGATTTTGAAGCTTTCTTT
V: TRBV5-1
size: -
D: -
J: TRBJ1-1

CDR3: CASSLDTDTPREQYF
DNA: TGCGCCAGCAGCTTAGATACGGACACTCCTCGTGAGCAGTACTTC
V: TRBV11-2
size: -
D: -
J: TRBJ2-7

CDR3: CASSATVIGSPLHF
DNA: TGTGCCAGCAGCGCGACGGTTATAGGTTCACCCCTCCACTTT
V: TRBV5-6
size: few
D: -
J: TRBJ1-6

CDR3: CASSFGRTYEQYF
DNA: TGTGCCAGCAGTTTCGGGCGAACCTACGAGCAGTACTTC
V: TRBV12-3/TRBV12-4
size: -
D: -
J: TRBJ2-7

CDR3: CASSYWGNTEAFF
DNA: TGTGCCAGCAGTTACTGGGGGAACACTGAAGCTTTCTTT
V: TRBV6-5
size: -
D: -
J: TRBJ1-1

CDR3: CASSSGTSGRGYQETQYF
DNA: TGTGCCAGCAGTTCCGGGACTAGCGGGAGAGGGTACCAAGAGACCCAGTACTTC
V: TRBV6-2/TRBV6-3
size: many
D: TRBD2
J: TRBJ2-5

CDR3: CASSLAGTKVDEEYF
DNA: TGTGCCAGCAGCTTAGCTGGGACTAAGGTTGACGAGGAGTACTTC
V: TRBV11-2
size: few
D: TRBD2
J: TRBJ2-7